This T cell receptor beta chain was recorded in a study of OX40 agonist ivuxolimab in advanced cancers. Looking at the study overall: Ivuxolimab, which targeted the costimulatory receptor OX40 (CD134), was an agonistic, fully human IgG2 monoclonal antibody. Intravenous ivuxolimab was administered to patients every 2 weeks at six dose levels: 0.01, 0.1, 0.3, 1.5, 3 and 10 mg/kg. Of the 52 patients in dose escalation, 19 had hepatocellular carcinoma, approximately 15 had melanoma, 9 had renal cell carcinoma and 9 had head and neck cancer. A male proportion of almost 85% and a mean age of 60 years, ranging from roughly 23 to 90, were recorded for the dose-escalation cohort. Prior anti-PD-1, anti-PD-L1 or anti-CTLA-4 therapy was permitted, and checkpoint inhibitors had been received by about 36% of dose-escalation patients. Three dose-escalation patients achieved partial responses, one with hepatocellular carcinoma and two with cutaneous melanoma. The purpose of peripheral TCRbeta sequencing was to test whether ivuxolimab changed TCR sequence diversity and led to clonal T-cell expansion. The paper reports the monotherapy dose-escalation portion (N ≈ 52 patients) of the phase I ivuxolimab trial. Broader findings and caveats from the paper: Low levels of normalized T-cell clonal expansion were also seen in some patients who did not respond. In partial responders in the 0.1-3.0 mg/kg groups, normalized peripheral clonal expansion was found to be among the lowest, especially among CD8+ T cells. Clonal expansion of both CD4+ and CD8+ blood T cells was observed from baseline to week 6 at doses 0.1 to 3.0 mg/kg. After ivuxolimab, CD8+ T cells had more expanded clones than CD4+ T cells on average. The antigen specificity of the peripheral T cells that underwent clonal expansion was not determined.

For sequencing of the TCRbeta CDR3 region, genomic DNA was extracted from the sorted cells. TCRbeta CDR3 regions were sequenced using the immunoSEQ Assay. TCRdb mirrors the immuneACCESS table, restricted to in-frame sequences. Some clones are absent from its copies; in checked studies, under half trace to an unresolved V gene, and the reason for the others is unknown. The sample table lists 36,000 or so clones, about 87% of them with a count of one. Less than 5% of the sample belongs to the ten largest clones. The trial excluded patients who had a history of autoimmune disease or who were on systemic immunosuppression. Peripheral blood for TCR sequencing was drawn from every dose cohort at baseline, at cycle 4 day 1 and at cycle 7 day 1. Samples were obtained from an open-label, multicenter, first-in-human phase I dose-escalation trial of ivuxolimab. The trial enrolled adults with locally advanced or metastatic head and neck squamous cell, hepatocellular, melanoma or renal cell carcinoma. Before TCR sequencing, CD4+ T cells and CD8+ T cells from peripheral blood were sorted into separate populations.

With regard to this clone: No antigen is known for it. Base-call qualities are not available, and no considerably larger clone is one nucleotide away.

Including cysteine and phenylalanine, the CDR3 has 15 amino acids. The retained sequence is limited to the CDR3, 45 bases, with the frame set at the first base. The germline V gene supplies CDR1 SGHTA and CDR2 FQGNSA. Relative to germline, V is missing 3 bases and J is missing 3 bases, with 6 bases of the junction outside any gene match. This receptor was obtained from an adult with an advanced solid tumor such as melanoma, head and neck, liver or kidney cancer. This receptor chain uses TRBV7-2 and TRBJ2-3, and 7 bases in between align with TRBD2. The material was CD4+ or CD8+ T cells sorted from blood, obtained in a trial of the OX40 agonist ivuxolimab. The CDR3 reads as follows: CASSFAGVGTDTQYF. The sequenced DNA: TGTGCCAGCAGCTTCGCGGGGGTAGGGACAGATACGCAGTATTTT. Beyond the CDR3, the reference TRBV7-2 and TRBJ2-3 genes provide the residues; the full variable domain reads: GAGVSQSPSNKVTEKGKDVELRCDPISGHTALYWYRQSLGQGLEFLIYFQGNSAPDKSGLPSDRFSAERTGGSVSTLTIQRTQQEDSAVYLCASSFAGVGTDTQYFGPGTRLTVL.